Listed below are T cell receptor beta chains from one sample, sequenced in a study of cytomegalovirus exposure and HLA in healthy donors. TCRdb's copy holds only in-frame clones and misses some; the assay was immunoSEQ multiplex PCR. The table includes approximately 160,000 clones, just over 70% detected once. Source material: PBMCs. All receptors come from a man younger than 35 in good health and CMV-seropositive. Both conserved end residues are part of each CDR3. A D gene is named only where the DNA matches it firmly. Clone size is given for some rows only: seen once, a few or many times, or a class if the clone is expanded.

j_gene | v_gene | d_gene | abundance | CDR3nt | CDR3aa
TRBJ2-5 | TRBV6-6 | NA | NA | TGTGCCAGCAGCGGAGGGGCCCGAGAGACCCAGTACTTC | CASSGGARETQYF
TRBJ2-5 | TRBV6-6 | TRBD2 | NA | TGTGCCAGCAGTTACTCTAGCGGGGGGAAAGAGACCCAGTACTTC | CASSYSSGGKETQYF
TRBJ1-1 | TRBV27 | TRBD1 | NA | TGTGCCAGCGGACGACAGGGATATCAAACTGAAGCTTTCTTT | CASGRQGYQTEAFF
TRBJ1-1 | TRBV6-5 | NA | NA | TGTGCCAGCAGTCCGGGAGGTCTACCTGAAGCTTTCTTT | CASSPGGLPEAFF
TRBJ2-1 | TRBV4-1 | TRBD2 | NA | TGCGCCAGCAGCCAAGAGACTAGCGGGAGATACAATGAGCAGTTCTTC | CASSQETSGRYNEQFF
TRBJ2-3 | TRBV14 | NA | NA | TGTGCCAGCAGCCCGGGACTGCGTACGCAGTATTTT | CASSPGLRTQYF
TRBJ1-6 | TRBV10-3 | TRBD1 | NA | TGTGCCATCAGTGAGTCAGACAGGGGCTATAATTCACCCCTCCACTTT | CAISESDRGYNSPLHF
TRBJ1-1 | TRBV7-8 | NA | NA | TGTGCCAGCAGCTTTTCTGGACTGCTGAACACTGAAGCTTTCTTT | CASSFSGLLNTEAFF
TRBJ2-5 | TRBV2 | NA | NA | TGTGCCAGCAGTGACTTCGGGTTCCAAGAGACCCAGTACTTC | CASSDFGFQETQYF
TRBJ2-5 | TRBV6-1 | TRBD1 | few | TGTGCCAGCACTGTGGGCAGGGGGTCCCAAGAGACCCAGTACTTC | CASTVGRGSQETQYF
TRBJ2-1 | TRBV7-8 | NA | few | TGTGCCAGCAGCTTAGGGGCATACAATGAGCAGTTCTTC | CASSLGAYNEQFF
TRBJ1-2 | TRBV7-3 | NA | few | TGTGCCAGCAGCTTAAGGGCAGGGAGGTTTTTCAACTATGGCTACACCTTC | CASSLRAGRFFNYGYTF
TRBJ2-2 | TRBV2 | NA | NA | TGTGCCAGCAGTGAAGAGAGGGCCCTGAACACCGGGGAGCTGTTTTTT | CASSEERALNTGELFF
TRBJ2-1 | TRBV11-2 | NA | NA | TGTGCCAGCAGCTCCCTGCGGGTCCATGAGCAGTTCTTC | CASSSLRVHEQFF
TRBJ2-5 | TRBV7-6 | NA | NA | TGTGCCAGCAGCCTAACGGCGTGGAGGGAGACCCAGTACTTC | CASSLTAWRETQYF
TRBJ2-3 | TRBV13 | NA | NA | TGTGCCAGCAGCTTAGCCAGTGAATTTCGCACAGATACGCAGTATTTT | CASSLASEFRTDTQYF
TRBJ2-5 | TRBV18 | TRBD2 | NA | TGTGCCAGCTCATCGGGACTAGCGGGAGGTGAGACCCAGTACTTC | CASSSGLAGGETQYF
TRBJ1-3 | TRBV11-3 | NA | NA | TGTGCCAGCAGCATAAAATCTGGAAACACCATATATTTT | CASSIKSGNTIYF
TRBJ1-6 | TRBV28 | NA | NA | TGTGCCAGCAGTGCCGCGGGGGCCGGTTCACCCCTCCACTTT | CASSAAGAGSPLHF
TRBJ1-1 | TRBV12-5 | TRBD1 | NA | TGTGCTAGTGGTTGGTTCGGACAGGGGCGAGAAGCTTTCTTT | CASGWFGQGREAFF
TRBJ1-5 | TRBV2 | NA | few | TGTGCCAGCAGTGAAGCAGGCTCGCAGGGAAGCAATCAGCCCCAGCATTTT | CASSEAGSQGSNQPQHF
TRBJ1-1 | TRBV19 | NA | NA | TGTGCCAGTAGTATAATGGGGCCGAACACTGAAGCTTTCTTT | CASSIMGPNTEAFF
TRBJ2-5 | TRBV6-1 | TRBD2 | few | TGTGCCAGCAGTGAATATCCGGGAGGGCAAGAGACCCAGTACTTC | CASSEYPGGQETQYF
TRBJ1-1 | TRBV15 | TRBD1 | NA | TGTGCCACCAGCACCCACAGGGGAGGCGCAAACACTGAAGCTTTCTTT | CATSTHRGGANTEAFF
TRBJ1-2 | TRBV27 | NA | NA | TGTGCCAGCAGTTTATCGTCCCCGGGAAGCCCGGGCTATGGCTACACCTTC | CASSLSSPGSPGYGYTF
TRBJ2-5 | TRBV7-7 | TRBD2 | NA | TGTGCTAGCAGCCCCACTAGCGGGAATTCGGAGACCCAGTACTTC | CASSPTSGNSETQYF
TRBJ1-5 | TRBV4-1 | NA | NA | TGCGCCAGCAGCCAAGTAGTCAATCAGCCCCAGCATTTT | CASSQVVNQPQHF
TRBJ1-2 | TRBV9 | TRBD1 | NA | TGTGCCAGCAGCGGACAGGGCCATGGCTACACCTTC | CASSGQGHGYTF
TRBJ2-3 | TRBV21-1 | NA | NA | TGTGCCAGCAGCAAATCGTGGCCAGATACGCAGTATTTT | CASSKSWPDTQYF
TRBJ1-2 | TRBV6-1 | NA | NA | TGTGCCAGCAGTACAGCCTCCTATGGCTACACCTTC | CASSTASYGYTF
TRBJ2-1 | TRBV6-5 | TRBD2 | NA | TGTGCCAGCAGTTCCCCGGGACTAGCGTCTGAGCAGTTCTTC | CASSSPGLASEQFF
TRBJ1-1 | TRBV28 | NA | once | TGTGCCAGCAGTTTGTCCGGACAGCCCGGGACTGAAGCTTTCTTT | CASSLSGQPGTEAFF
TRBJ1-4 | TRBV2 | TRBD1 | NA | TGTGCCAGCAGCCTGACCGGGACAGGGGCTGAAAAACTGTTTTTT | CASSLTGTGAEKLFF
TRBJ1-1 | TRBV6-1 | NA | NA | TGTGCCAGCACTACAGGGTGGGTGAACACTGAAGCTTTCTTT | CASTTGWVNTEAFF
TRBJ1-1 | TRBV10-3 | NA | NA | TGTGCCATCAGTGCGGGGGGCACTGAAGCTTTCTTT | CAISAGGTEAFF